This entry concerns a single TCR beta chain. The data belong to a study of blood T cell repertoires in COVID-19. With V trimmed by 5 bases and J by 5 bases, 7 bases remained unmatched. The germline gives CDR1 SGHTA, CDR2 FQGNSA. The CDR3 sequence is 14 residues long. TCRdb keeps only in-frame clones here, not all; method: immunoSEQ multiplex PCR. The repertoire consists of about 200,000 clones, with more than 85% occurring once and the leading ten covering 10%. This sequence originates from a woman aged 50 to 65 with COVID-19, enrolled during active disease. The rearrangement links TRBV7-2 to TRBJ1-1; 8 bases align to TRBD1. The sequencing input was peripheral blood. CDR3 sequence (DNA): TGTGCCAGCAGCCCAGACAGGGGAAGAACTGAAGCTTTCTTT. Encoded protein: CASSPDRGRTEAFF.